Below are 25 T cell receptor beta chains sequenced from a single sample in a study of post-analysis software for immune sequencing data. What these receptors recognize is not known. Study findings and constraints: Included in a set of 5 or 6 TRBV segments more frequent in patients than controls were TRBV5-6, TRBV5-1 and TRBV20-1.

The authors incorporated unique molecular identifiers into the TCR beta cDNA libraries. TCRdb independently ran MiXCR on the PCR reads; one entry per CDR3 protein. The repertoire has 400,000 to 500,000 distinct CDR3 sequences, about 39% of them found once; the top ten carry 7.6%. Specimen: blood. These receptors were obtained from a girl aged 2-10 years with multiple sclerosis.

The DNA of the CDR3 is TGTGCCAGCAGCTTGGGGGACAGGGAAAACTCCGGCTACACCTTC. Its protein is CASSLGDRENSGYTF. The chain has TRBV11-2 and TRBJ1-2; TRBD1 matches at 9 bases. Germline CDR1 reads SGHAT; CDR2 reads FQNNGV. The trim removed 3 bases at V and 8 bases at J, leaving 10 bases unmatched. The CDR3 covers 15 residues. The full variable domain, rest sourced from reference TRBV11-2 and TRBJ1-2, is EAGVAQSPRYKIIEKRQSVAFWCNPISGHATLYWYQQILGQGPKLLIQFQNNGVVDDSQLPKDRFSAERLKGVDSTLKIQPAKLEDSAVYLCASSLGDRENSGYTFGSGTRLTVV.

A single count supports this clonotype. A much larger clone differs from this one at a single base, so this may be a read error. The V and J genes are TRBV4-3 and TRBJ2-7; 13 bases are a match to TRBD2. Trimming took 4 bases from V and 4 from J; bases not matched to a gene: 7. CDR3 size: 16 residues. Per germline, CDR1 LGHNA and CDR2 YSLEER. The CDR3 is CASSRAGTSGMYEQYF. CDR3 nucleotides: TGCGCCAGCAGCCGCGCCGGGACTAGCGGGATGTACGAGCAGTACTTC.

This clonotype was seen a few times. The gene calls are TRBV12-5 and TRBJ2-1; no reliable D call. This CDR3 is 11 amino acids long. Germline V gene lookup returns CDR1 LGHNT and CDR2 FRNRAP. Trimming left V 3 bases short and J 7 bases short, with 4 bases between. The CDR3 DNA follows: TGTGCTAGTGGTTTAGATAATGAGCAGTTCTTC. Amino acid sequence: CASGLDNEQFF.

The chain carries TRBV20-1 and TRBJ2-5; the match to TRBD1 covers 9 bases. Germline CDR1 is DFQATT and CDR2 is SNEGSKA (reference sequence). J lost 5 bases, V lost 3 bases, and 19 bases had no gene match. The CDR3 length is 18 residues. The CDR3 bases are TGCAGTGCTAGGAGTCCAAGCGACCGGGACAGGGTCAGGGAGACCCAGTACTTC. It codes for CSARSPSDRDRVRETQYF.

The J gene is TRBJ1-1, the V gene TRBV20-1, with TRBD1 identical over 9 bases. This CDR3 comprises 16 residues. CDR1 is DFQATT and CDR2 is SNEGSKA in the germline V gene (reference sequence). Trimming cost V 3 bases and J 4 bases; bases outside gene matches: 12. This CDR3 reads CSARVLNTGGGTEAFF. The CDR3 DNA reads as TGCAGTGCTAGGGTGCTTAACACAGGGGGCGGCACTGAAGCTTTCTTT.

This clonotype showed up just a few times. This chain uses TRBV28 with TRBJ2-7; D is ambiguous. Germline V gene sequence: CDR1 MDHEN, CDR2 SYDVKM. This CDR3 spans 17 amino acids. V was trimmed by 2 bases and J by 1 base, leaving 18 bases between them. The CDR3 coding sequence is TGTGCCAGCAGTTTAAGCCCCACGGTGTATTGGTCCTACGAGCAGTACTTC. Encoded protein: CASSLSPTVYWSYEQYF.

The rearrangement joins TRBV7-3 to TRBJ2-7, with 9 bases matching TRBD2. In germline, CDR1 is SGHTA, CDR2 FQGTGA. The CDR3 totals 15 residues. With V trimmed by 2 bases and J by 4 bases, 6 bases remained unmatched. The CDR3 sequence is CASSLYAGGHYEQYF. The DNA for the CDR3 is TGTGCCAGCAGCTTATATGCGGGAGGGCATTACGAGCAGTACTTC.

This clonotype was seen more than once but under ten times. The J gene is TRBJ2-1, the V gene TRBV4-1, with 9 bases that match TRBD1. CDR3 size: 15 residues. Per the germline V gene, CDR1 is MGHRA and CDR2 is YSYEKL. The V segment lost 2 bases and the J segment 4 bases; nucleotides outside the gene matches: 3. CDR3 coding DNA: TGCGCCAGCAGCCAACTGACAGGGGGATACAATGAGCAGTTCTTC. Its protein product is CASSQLTGGYNEQFF.

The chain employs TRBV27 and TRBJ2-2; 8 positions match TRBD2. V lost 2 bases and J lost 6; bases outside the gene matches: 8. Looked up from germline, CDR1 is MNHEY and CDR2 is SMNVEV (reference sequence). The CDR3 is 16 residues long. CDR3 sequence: CASSLGSGSWPGELFF. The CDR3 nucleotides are TGTGCCAGCAGTTTAGGGAGCGGGAGTTGGCCCGGGGAGCTGTTTTTT.

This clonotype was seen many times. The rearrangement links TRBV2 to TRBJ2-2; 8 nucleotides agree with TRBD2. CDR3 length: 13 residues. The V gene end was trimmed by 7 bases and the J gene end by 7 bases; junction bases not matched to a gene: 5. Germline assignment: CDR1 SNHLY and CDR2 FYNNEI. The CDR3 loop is CASTKGTSGELFF. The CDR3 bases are TGTGCCAGCACCAAGGGGACTAGCGGGGAGCTGTTTTTT.

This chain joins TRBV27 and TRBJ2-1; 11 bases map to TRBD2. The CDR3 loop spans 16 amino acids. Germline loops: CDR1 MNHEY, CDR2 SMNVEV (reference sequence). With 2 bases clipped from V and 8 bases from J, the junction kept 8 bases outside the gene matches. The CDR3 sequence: CASSLSEASGRYEQFF. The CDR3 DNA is TGTGCCAGCAGTTTAAGTGAGGCTAGCGGGAGGTATGAGCAGTTCTTC.

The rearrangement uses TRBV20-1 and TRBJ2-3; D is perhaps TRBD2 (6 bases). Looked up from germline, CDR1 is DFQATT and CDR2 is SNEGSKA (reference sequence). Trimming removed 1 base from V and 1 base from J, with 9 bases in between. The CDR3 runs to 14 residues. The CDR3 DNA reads TGCAGTGCTAGAGCTAGCGAGGGCACAGATACGCAGTATTTT. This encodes CSARASEGTDTQYF.

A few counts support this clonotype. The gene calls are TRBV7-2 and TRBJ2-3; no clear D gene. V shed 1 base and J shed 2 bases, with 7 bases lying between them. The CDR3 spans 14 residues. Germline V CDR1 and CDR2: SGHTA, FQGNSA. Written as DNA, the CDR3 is TGTGCCAGCAGCTTAGAGACTCACACAGATACGCAGTATTTT. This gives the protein CASSLETHTDTQYF.

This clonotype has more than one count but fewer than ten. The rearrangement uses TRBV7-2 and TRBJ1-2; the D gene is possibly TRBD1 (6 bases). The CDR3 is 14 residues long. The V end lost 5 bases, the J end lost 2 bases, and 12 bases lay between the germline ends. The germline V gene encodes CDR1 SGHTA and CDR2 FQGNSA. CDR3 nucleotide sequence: TGTGCCAGCAGCCAAGACAGGTCCAACTATGGCTACACCTTC. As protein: CASSQDRSNYGYTF.

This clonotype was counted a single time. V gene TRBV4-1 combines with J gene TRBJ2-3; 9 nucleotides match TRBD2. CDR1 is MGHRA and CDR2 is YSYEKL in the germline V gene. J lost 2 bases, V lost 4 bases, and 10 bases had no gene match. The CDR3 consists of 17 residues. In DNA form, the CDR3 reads TGCGCCAGCAGCCCGTACGGACTAGCGACCGCCACAGATACGCAGTATTTT. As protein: CASSPYGLATATDTQYF.

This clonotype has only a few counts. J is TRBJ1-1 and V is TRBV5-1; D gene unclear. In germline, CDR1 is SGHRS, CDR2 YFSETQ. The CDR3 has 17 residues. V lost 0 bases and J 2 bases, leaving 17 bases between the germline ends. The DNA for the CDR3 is TGCGCCAGCAGCTTGGGGGAGCAGGTGTCCCTAAACACTGAAGCTTTCTTT. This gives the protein CASSLGEQVSLNTEAFF.

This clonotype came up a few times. CDR3 nucleotides: TGTGCCAGCAGTTTATGGACTTACAATGAGCAGTTCTTC. Its protein is CASSLWTYNEQFF. This chain joins TRBV12-3 or TRBV12-4 and TRBJ2-1; D perhaps matches TRBD2 (5 bases). The V and J ends lost 2 bases and 4 bases respectively, with 6 bases between them. This CDR3 has 13 residues.

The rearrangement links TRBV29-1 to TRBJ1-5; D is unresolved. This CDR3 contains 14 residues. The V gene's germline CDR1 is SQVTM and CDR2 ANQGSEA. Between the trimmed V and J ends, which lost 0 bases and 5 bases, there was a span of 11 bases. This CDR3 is CSVEDWTDDQPQHF. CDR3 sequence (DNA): TGCAGCGTTGAAGACTGGACGGACGATCAGCCCCAGCATTTT.

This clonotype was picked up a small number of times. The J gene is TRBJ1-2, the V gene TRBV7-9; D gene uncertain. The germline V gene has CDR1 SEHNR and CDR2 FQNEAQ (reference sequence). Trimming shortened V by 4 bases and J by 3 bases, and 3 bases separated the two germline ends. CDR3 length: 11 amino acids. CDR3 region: CASSSYYGYTF. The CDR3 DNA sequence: TGTGCCAGCAGCTCGTACTATGGCTACACCTTC. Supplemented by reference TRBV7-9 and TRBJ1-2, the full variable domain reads DTGVSQNPRHKITKRGQNVTFRCDPISEHNRLYWYRQTLGQGPEFLTYFQNEAQLEKSRLLSDRFSAERPKGSFSTLEIQRTEQGDSAMYLCASSSYYGYTFGSGTRLTVV.

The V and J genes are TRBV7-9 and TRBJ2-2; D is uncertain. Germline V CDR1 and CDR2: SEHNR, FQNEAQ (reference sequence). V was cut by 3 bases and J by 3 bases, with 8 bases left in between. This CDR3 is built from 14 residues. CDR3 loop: CASSLFSDTGELFF. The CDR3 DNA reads TGTGCCAGCAGCTTGTTTTCGGACACCGGGGAGCTGTTTTTT.

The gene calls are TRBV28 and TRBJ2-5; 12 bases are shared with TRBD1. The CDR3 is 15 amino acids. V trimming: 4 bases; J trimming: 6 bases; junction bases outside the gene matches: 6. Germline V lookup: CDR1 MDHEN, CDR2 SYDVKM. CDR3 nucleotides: TGTGCCAGCAGTTATGGGACAGGGGGCGTGAAGACCCAGTACTTC. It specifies CASSYGTGGVKTQYF.

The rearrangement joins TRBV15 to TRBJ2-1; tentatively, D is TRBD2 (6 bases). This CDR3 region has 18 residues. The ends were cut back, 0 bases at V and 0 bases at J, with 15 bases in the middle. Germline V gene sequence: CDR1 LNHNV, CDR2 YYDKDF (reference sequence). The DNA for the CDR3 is TGTGCCACCAGCAGAGATCCAGATAGCGGAGGCTCCTACAATGAGCAGTTCTTC. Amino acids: CATSRDPDSGGSYNEQFF.

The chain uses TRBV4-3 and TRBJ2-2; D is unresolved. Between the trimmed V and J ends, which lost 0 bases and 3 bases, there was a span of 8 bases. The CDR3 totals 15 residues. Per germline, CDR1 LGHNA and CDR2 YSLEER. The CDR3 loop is CASSQDARYTGELFF. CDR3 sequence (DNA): TGCGCCAGCAGCCAAGATGCACGATACACCGGGGAGCTGTTTTTT.

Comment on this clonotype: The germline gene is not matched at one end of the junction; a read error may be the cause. CDR3 sequence: CGVARENEKLFF. The CDR3 nucleotides read TGCGGCGTTGCTAGGGAAAATGAAAAACTGTTTTTT. J is TRBJ1-4 and V is TRBV29-1; D is uncertain. The CDR3 runs to 12 residues. Germline V gene data show CDR1 as SQVTM and CDR2 as ANQGSEA.

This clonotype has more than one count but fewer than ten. Here the CDR3 DNA reads TGCGCCAGCAGCTTGAGTCGGGCCTCCTACGAGCAGTACTTC. It specifies CASSLSRASYEQYF. The rearrangement uses TRBV5-1 and TRBJ2-7; D is undetermined. Germline CDR1 reads SGHRS; CDR2 reads YFSETQ. V was trimmed by 1 base and J by 0 bases, leaving 8 bases between them. CDR3 length: 14 amino acids.